These 30 T cell receptor beta chains share one sample of origin, sequenced in a study of CD8 T cells in Susac syndrome (dated by TCRdb to the late 2010s). The protocol used for the library was the immunoSEQ multiplex PCR assay. RNA was extracted using the RNeasy kit, and about 0.45 to 1 microgram was reverse transcribed with random hexamers. TCRdb reran the public reads through fastp at Q25 and MiXCR, keeping productive beta chains. CDR3 protein sequences are deduplicated, and each keeps its most common genes and DNA. This sample lists approximately 130,000 distinct CDR3 sequences; around 94% were detected once. Together, the top ten hold approximately 0.089% of the sample. Input material: CD4+ T cells from PBMCs. These receptor sequences come from a human donor in good health.

The chain combines TRBV6-5 with TRBJ2-2; 7 bases line up with TRBD1. Germline V gives CDR1 MNHEY, CDR2 SVGAGI. CDR3 length: 14 residues. The V and J ends lost 5 bases and 5 bases, in that order; junction bases with no gene match: 5. The CDR3 is CASSRQGRTGELFF. The CDR3 region has the DNA TGTGCCAGCAGTCGACAGGGACGGACCGGGGAGCTGTTTTTT.

The rearrangement uses TRBV7-2 and TRBJ1-6; D ambiguous. The CDR3 consists of 14 residues. The V gene's germline CDR1 is SGHTA and CDR2 FQGNSA. V lost 3 bases and J 14 bases, leaving 17 bases between the germline ends. CDR3 residues: CASSFLDTYLALHF. The CDR3 nucleotides are TGTGCCAGCAGCTTCCTTGACACCTATCTCGCCCTCCACTTT.

The chain links TRBV9 to TRBJ2-3, with 8 bases aligning to TRBD2. CDR1 is SGDLS and CDR2 is YYNGEE in the germline V gene. CDR3 size: 16 residues. With V trimmed by 2 bases and J by 3 bases, 8 bases remained unmatched. CDR3 sequence (DNA): TGTGCCAGCAGCGTCCGCGGAGCGGGAGTAACAGATACGCAGTATTTT. Encoded protein: CASSVRGAGVTDTQYF.

The rearrangement links TRBV19 to TRBJ1-5, with D uncertain. The germline V gene has CDR1 LNHDA and CDR2 SQIVND (reference sequence). The V end was cut by 8 bases, the J end by 2 bases, with 10 bases between. This CDR3 has 13 residues. The CDR3 coding sequence is TGTGCCAGTTTTGGACGGGGCAATCAGCCCCAGCATTTT. It translates to CASFGRGNQPQHF.

The V and J genes are TRBV30 and TRBJ1-2; TRBD1 aligns across 7 bases. This CDR3 region has 13 residues. Unmatched junction bases numbered 8, after V lost 3 bases and J lost 7 bases. CDR1 is GTSNPN, CDR2 SVGIG, per germline (reference sequence). The CDR3 is CAWSGTGVGGYTF. The CDR3 DNA reads as TGTGCCTGGAGCGGTACAGGGGTGGGTGGCTACACCTTC.

The CDR3 sequence: CATSDFDRNYGYTF. CDR3 nucleotide sequence: TGTGCCACCAGTGATTTCGACAGGAACTATGGCTACACCTTC. This chain joins TRBV24-1 and TRBJ1-2, with D possibly being TRBD1 (6 bases). Germline V lookup: CDR1 KGHDR, CDR2 SFDVKD. Trimming took 1 base from V and 2 from J, leaving 7 bases between them. The CDR3 totals 14 residues.

This sequence joins TRBV20-1 and TRBJ1-5; D unresolved. Trimming took 3 bases from V and 0 from J, leaving 12 bases between them. This CDR3 has 15 amino acids. Per the germline V gene, CDR1 is DFQATT and CDR2 is SNEGSKA (reference sequence). CDR3 DNA: TGCAGTGCTAGTAGGCTAACTTATAGCAATCAGCCCCAGCATTTT. It codes for CSASRLTYSNQPQHF.

V usage is TRBV12-3 or TRBV12-4 and J usage is TRBJ2-3; TRBD2 matches at 8 bases. The V and J ends lost 3 bases and 5 bases, in that order; junction bases with no gene match: 4. This CDR3 contains 14 residues. The CDR3, as DNA: TGTGCCAGCAGTTTCAACGGGGGGGGAGATACGCAGTATTTT. It codes for CASSFNGGGDTQYF.

V is TRBV2 and J is TRBJ2-1; 9 bases are a match to TRBD2. V gave up 3 bases and J gave up 4 bases; unmatched junction bases: 4. Per germline, CDR1 SNHLY and CDR2 FYNNEI. The CDR3 runs 15 residues. The CDR3 DNA follows: TGTGCCAGCAGTGAGTTGACTAGCGGATACAATGAGCAGTTCTTC. This translates into CASSELTSGYNEQFF.

V gene TRBV11-1 combines with J gene TRBJ2-6; no definite D call. CDR1 SGHAT and CDR2 FQDESV come from the germline V gene (reference sequence). The CDR3 runs to 13 residues. Deletions cut 3 bases from V and 2 bases from J, with 2 bases between. In nucleotides, the CDR3 is TGTGCCAGCAGCTTTACTGGGGCCAACGTCCTGACTTTC. It codes for CASSFTGANVLTF.

The rearrangement joins TRBV16 to TRBJ2-5; 7 nucleotides line up with TRBD1. V lost 3 bases, J lost 7 bases, and 11 bases stayed unmatched. CDR3 length: 15 residues. Germline values: CDR1 KGHSY, CDR2 FQNENV. CDR3 bases: TGTGCCAGCAGCCAGATGGACAGGCGGTTGGGGACCCAGTACTTC. It yields the protein CASSQMDRRLGTQYF.

The chain couples TRBV18 to TRBJ2-5, with D unclear. The germline V gene encodes CDR1 KGHSH and CDR2 LQKENI. The V gene lost 3 bases and the J gene lost 5 bases, with 7 bases spanning the gap. This CDR3 is 12 amino acids long. The chain's CDR3 is CASSPRVETQYF. The CDR3 bases are TGTGCCAGCTCACCCCGTGTGGAGACCCAGTACTTC.

J is TRBJ2-2 and V is TRBV4-2, with 9 positions matching TRBD1. The V gene's germline CDR1 is LGHNA and CDR2 YNFKEQ. V lost 0 bases to trimming and J lost 0 bases; unmatched junction nucleotides: 8. This CDR3 is 19 amino acids long. CDR3 DNA sequence: TGTGCCAGCAGCCAAGATCGGGACAGGGCTACGGCGAACACCGGGGAGCTGTTTTTT. Its protein product is CASSQDRDRATANTGELFF.

The sample holds one count of this clonotype. The rearrangement joins TRBV12-2 to TRBJ2-1. TRBV12-2 is a known pseudogene. CDR3 size: 18 residues. CDR3 sequence (DNA): TGTGCAAGTCGCTCACGTCTGAGCGGGAGGATGCCCTACAATGAGCAGTTCTTC. As protein: CASRSRLSGRMPYNEQFF.

This sequence joins TRBV7-2 and TRBJ2-7; TRBD1 matches 7 bases. The CDR3 is 16 amino acids. The germline CDR1 and CDR2 sequences are SGHTA and FQGNSA. V gave up 4 bases and J gave up 0 bases; unmatched junction bases: 9. CDR3 coding DNA: TGTGCCAGCAGCTACGTAGGGGGCGCCGTCTCCTACGAGCAGTACTTC. Protein: CASSYVGGAVSYEQYF.

The chain links TRBV7-2 to TRBJ2-5; D not resolved. Germline-derived CDR1 and CDR2 are SGHTA and FQGNSA. This CDR3 has 13 residues. Trimming removed 4 bases at V and 3 bases at J, with 9 bases between. CDR3 sequence reads: CASSYQRKETQYF. The CDR3 DNA sequence: TGTGCCAGCAGCTACCAAAGAAAAGAGACCCAGTACTTC.

V usage is TRBV23-1 and J usage is TRBJ2-7; D possibly corresponds to TRBD1 (6 bases). TRBV23-1 is designated an ORF whose function remains uncertain. Trimming shortened V by 0 bases and J by 0 bases, and 12 bases separated the two germline ends. This CDR3 is 16 amino acids long. Here the CDR3 reads CASSQSGQGSSYEQYF. The CDR3 DNA reads TGCGCCAGCAGTCAATCGGGGCAGGGGTCCTCCTACGAGCAGTACTTC.

The chain joins TRBV10-3 to TRBJ1-5, with D unclear. Germline assignment: CDR1 ENHRY and CDR2 SYGVKD. The CDR3 totals 13 residues. V lost 3 bases, J lost 7 bases, and 10 bases lay in between. Here the CDR3 DNA reads TGTGCCATCAGTGAAGGAATTGAACAGCCCCAGCATTTT. Encoded protein: CAISEGIEQPQHF.

This chain uses TRBV7-2 with TRBJ2-3; 10 bases are shared with TRBD2. The trim removed 4 bases at V and 3 bases at J, leaving 7 bases unmatched. The CDR3 loop spans 16 amino acids. Germline V gene sequence: CDR1 SGHTA, CDR2 FQGNSA. CDR3: CASSYQAGGGTDTQYF. Here the CDR3 DNA reads TGTGCCAGCAGCTATCAAGCGGGAGGGGGGACAGATACGCAGTATTTT.

This chain's CDR3 is CASSPQQRGSSGNTIYF. DNA of the CDR3: TGTGCCAGCAGCCCCCAGCAGCGCGGCAGCTCTGGAAACACCATATATTTT. The V and J genes are TRBV27 and TRBJ1-3; D uncertain. Germline CDR1 MNHEY, CDR2 SMNVEV (reference sequence). The V and J ends lost 6 bases and 0 bases respectively, with 18 bases between them. There are 17 residues in the CDR3.

The chain recombines TRBV2 with TRBJ2-7; 10 bases line up with TRBD2. The CDR3 sequence is 15 residues long. Looked up from germline, CDR1 is SNHLY and CDR2 is FYNNEI. V was clipped by 2 bases and J by 6 bases; unmatched bases: 7. The CDR3 DNA reads TGTGCCAGCAGTGAAACACTAGCGGGGACCTCCGAGCAGTACTTC. It yields the protein CASSETLAGTSEQYF.

The chain uses TRBV6-2 or TRBV6-3 and TRBJ2-3; maybe TRBD2 (6 bases). This CDR3 has 14 residues. Trimming stripped 7 bases from V and 6 bases from J, with 17 bases between. CDR1 and CDR2 from the germline V gene are MNHEY and SVGEGT. The CDR3 coding sequence is TGTGCCAGCAACCTCGGTAGCGGCCAGGATACGCAGTATTTT. It translates to CASNLGSGQDTQYF.

As DNA, the CDR3 is TGTGCCAGCTCCCCCGGACAGGGGCACTATGGCTACACCTTC. Its translation: CASSPGQGHYGYTF. The rearrangement uses TRBV18 and TRBJ1-2; 9 positions agree with TRBD1. V lost 6 bases, J lost 3 bases, and 5 bases stayed unmatched. The CDR3 length is 14 residues. Germline lookup yields CDR1 KGHSH and CDR2 LQKENI.

This chain joins TRBV5-4 and TRBJ2-7; TRBD1 agrees at 7 bases. After removal of 4 bases from V and 3 bases from J, the junction contained 7 bases not matched to a gene. Germline V CDR1 and CDR2: SGHNT, YYREEE (reference sequence). The CDR3 covers 14 residues. CDR3 sequence (DNA): TGTGCCAGCAGCGACCGGGACAGCCTCTACGAGCAGTACTTC. Translated, it gives CASSDRDSLYEQYF.

The gene calls are TRBV7-2 and TRBJ2-5, with 11 bases aligning to TRBD1. The ends lost 5 bases at V and 4 bases at J; junction bases unmatched: 6. The germline gives CDR1 SGHTA, CDR2 FQGNSA. CDR3 size: 15 residues. The CDR3 bases are TGTGCCAGCAGCGACCGGGACAGGGGGGTAGAGACCCAGTACTTC. Protein product: CASSDRDRGVETQYF.

The gene calls are TRBV4-3 and TRBJ2-6, with D unresolved. The germline CDR1 and CDR2 sequences are LGHNA and YSLEER. The CDR3 is 15 residues long. V was trimmed by 0 bases and J by 6 bases, leaving 9 bases between them. DNA of the CDR3: TGCGCCAGCAGCCAAGATTGGGTTGAGGCCAACGTCCTGACTTTC. It specifies CASSQDWVEANVLTF.

J is TRBJ2-5 and V is TRBV9; TRBD2 matches 7 bases. The CDR3 covers 17 residues. The V segment lost 0 bases and the J segment 0 bases; nucleotides outside the gene matches: 8. Germline CDR1 is SGDLS and CDR2 is YYNGEE. CDR3 sequence (DNA): TGTGCCAGCAGCGTAGACGCGAGCGGGGAGTACCAAGAGACCCAGTACTTC. The encoded protein is CASSVDASGEYQETQYF.

The rearrangement links TRBV6-5 to TRBJ1-2; 7 bases map to TRBD1. This CDR3 spans 17 amino acids. CDR1 and CDR2 (germline): MNHEY, SVGAGI. Trimming removed 2 bases from V and 3 bases from J; junction bases left unmatched: 12. CDR3 sequence reads: CASSYASAGTEDYGYTF. CDR3 DNA sequence: TGTGCCAGCAGTTACGCTTCAGCCGGGACAGAGGACTATGGCTACACCTTC.

The CDR3 DNA sequence: TGTGCCAGCTCACCCGCCGGGAGAAATGAGCAGTTCTTC. This encodes CASSPAGRNEQFF. The genes are TRBV18 and TRBJ2-1; D may be TRBD2 (6 bases). The CDR3 is made up of 13 amino acids. CDR1 and CDR2 from the germline V gene are KGHSH and LQKENI. V was pared by 3 bases and J by 7 bases, with 10 bases between.

The CDR3 sequence: CASSQDPRETQYF. As DNA, the CDR3 is TGTGCCAGCAGCCAAGACCCAAGGGAGACCCAGTACTTC. The chain links TRBV3-1 to TRBJ2-5; D remains ambiguous. Per germline, CDR1 LGHDT and CDR2 YNNKEL (reference sequence). The CDR3 is 13 residues long. The V end lost 0 bases, the J end lost 5 bases, and 7 bases lay between the germline ends.